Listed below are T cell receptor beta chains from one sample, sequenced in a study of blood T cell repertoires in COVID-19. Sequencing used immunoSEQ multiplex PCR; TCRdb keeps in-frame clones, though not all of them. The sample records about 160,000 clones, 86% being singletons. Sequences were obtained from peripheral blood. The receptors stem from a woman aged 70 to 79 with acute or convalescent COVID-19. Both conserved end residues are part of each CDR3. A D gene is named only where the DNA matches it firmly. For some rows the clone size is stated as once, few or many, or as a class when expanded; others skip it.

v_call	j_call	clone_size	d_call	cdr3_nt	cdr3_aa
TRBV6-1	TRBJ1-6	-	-	TGTGCCAGCAGTGACGGCTATAATTCACCCCTCCACTTT	CASSDGYNSPLHF
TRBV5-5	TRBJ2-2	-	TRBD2	TGTGCCAGCAGCCCGGGAGGGGGGTGGCTGTTTTTT	CASSPGGGWLFF
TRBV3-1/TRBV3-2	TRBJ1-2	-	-	TGTGCCAGCAGCCCCCATTATACGGGAAAAACTGGAAGCTATGGCTACACCTTC	CASSPHYTGKTGSYGYTF
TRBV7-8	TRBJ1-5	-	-	TGTGCCAGCAGCTTAGGGGTACAGGGTTGGAGTCAGCCCCAGCATTTT	CASSLGVQGWSQPQHF
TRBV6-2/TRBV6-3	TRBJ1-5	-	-	TGTGCCAGCAGTTCCAGTGGGCCCTTCTGGCCCCAGCATTTT	CASSSSGPFWPQHF
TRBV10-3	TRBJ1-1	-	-	TGTGCCATCAGTGTACAGTTCATGAACACTGAAGCTTTCTTT	CAISVQFMNTEAFF
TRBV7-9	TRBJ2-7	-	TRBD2	TGTGCCAGCAGCTTAGCGGGACTAGCGGTCTACGAGCAGTACTTC	CASSLAGLAVYEQYF
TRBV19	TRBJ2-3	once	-	TGTGCCAGTAGTATTAGGGGCAGTAGCACAGATACGCAGTATTTT	CASSIRGSSTDTQYF
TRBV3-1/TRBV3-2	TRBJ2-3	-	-	TGTGCCAGCAGCCGCATTCCCATCGGGACAGATACGCAGTATTTT	CASSRIPIGTDTQYF
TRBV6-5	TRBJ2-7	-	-	TGTGCCAGCAGTTTCGTTTACGAGCAGTACTTC	CASSFVYEQYF
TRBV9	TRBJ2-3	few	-	TGTGCCAGCAGAGAGGGACTTCGCACAGATACGCAGTATTTT	CASREGLRTDTQYF
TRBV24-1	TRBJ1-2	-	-	TGTGCCACCAGTGATTTGCGGGGGGATGGCTACACCTTC	CATSDLRGDGYTF
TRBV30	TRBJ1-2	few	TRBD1	TGTGCCTGGAGTGGACAGGGGGCAGGCTACACCTTC	CAWSGQGAGYTF
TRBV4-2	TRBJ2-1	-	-	TGTGCCAGCAGCCAAGAGTTAGCTAGCACCTACAATGAGCAGTTCTTC	CASSQELASTYNEQFF
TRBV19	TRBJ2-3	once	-	TGTGCCAGTAGTATCGGTGATACGCAGTATTTT	CASSIGDTQYF
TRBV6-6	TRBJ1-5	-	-	TGTGCCAGCAGTTTTATTAGCAATCAGCCCCAGCATTTT	CASSFISNQPQHF
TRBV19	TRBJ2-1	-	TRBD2	TGTGCCAGTTCGACCCGGATGGGGGGGAATGAGCAGTTCTTC	CASSTRMGGNEQFF
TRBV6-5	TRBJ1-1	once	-	TGTGCCAGCAGCGGGCGTAGGGGTAGGACTGAAGCTTTCTTT	CASSGRRGRTEAFF
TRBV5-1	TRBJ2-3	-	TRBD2	TGCGCCACCACCCTGGGACTAGTCACAGATACGCAGTATTTT	CATTLGLVTDTQYF
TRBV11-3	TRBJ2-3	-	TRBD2	TGTGCCAGCAGCCAAGGACTAGCGGGAGGGCCATGGGATACGCAGTATTTT	CASSQGLAGGPWDTQYF
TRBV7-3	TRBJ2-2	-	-	TGTGCCAGCAGCTTAAACCACGCGGGTGGAAGGGTTGGCGGGGAGCTGTTTTTT	CASSLNHAGGRVGGELFF
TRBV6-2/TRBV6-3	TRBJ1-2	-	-	TGTGCCAGCAGTTACTCGAAAGGGGGATTTAACTATGGCTACACCTTC	CASSYSKGGFNYGYTF
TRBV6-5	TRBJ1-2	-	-	TGTGCCACCTGCCAGGTAGCGGGGACCTATGGCTACACCTTC	CATCQVAGTYGYTF
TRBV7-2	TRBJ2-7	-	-	TGTGCCAGCAGCCCCCCGGCCAGGTTGACACTTCTCTACGAGCAGTACTTC	CASSPPARLTLLYEQYF
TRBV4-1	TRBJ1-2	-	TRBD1	TGCGCCAGCAGCCACGCGACAGGGGTCCTTAGAGGCTACACCTTC	CASSHATGVLRGYTF
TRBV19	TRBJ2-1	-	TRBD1	TGTGCCAGTAGTATGTATGGGGGACAGCTTGAGCAGTTCTTC	CASSMYGGQLEQFF
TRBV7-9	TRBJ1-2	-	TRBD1	TGTGCCAGCAGCCTTTGGGACAGGAGGAACTATGGCTACACCTTC	CASSLWDRRNYGYTF
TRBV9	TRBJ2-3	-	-	TGTGCCAGCTACCGACTAGGTACAGATACGCAGTATTTT	CASYRLGTDTQYF
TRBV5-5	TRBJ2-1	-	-	TGTGCCAGCAGCCTAGCTCCCGGGACTCCATTCTTC	CASSLAPGTPFF
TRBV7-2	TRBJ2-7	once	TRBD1	TGTGCCAGCTCTGGGGACAGGGGGTTATCCTACGAGCAGTACTTC	CASSGDRGLSYEQYF